This entry lists 15 T cell receptor beta chains sequenced from one sample in a study of blood T cell repertoires in COVID-19. Libraries were prepared by immunoSEQ multiplex PCR; TCRdb keeps only in-frame clonotypes and omits some of them. Of about 220,000 clones in the sample, about 90% were seen once. The sequencing input was PBMCs or T cells enriched from blood (not recorded which). These receptors originate from a man aged 25-40 years who had been exposed to COVID-19.

This clone was counted a single time. This rearrangement joins TRBV10-1 to TRBJ2-5; D may be TRBD2 (5 bases). Between the trimmed V and J ends, which lost 2 bases and 2 bases, there was a span of 12 bases. This CDR3 has 15 amino acids. Germline-derived CDR1 and CDR2 are WNHNN and SYGVQD (reference sequence). The CDR3, as DNA: TGCGCCAGCAGTGAGCGAGGACTGGCTCAAGAGACCCAGTACTTC. It translates to CASSERGLAQETQYF.

The J gene is TRBJ1-1, the V gene TRBV4-3; maybe TRBD1 (6 bases). The CDR3 contains 13 residues. In germline, CDR1 is LGHNA, CDR2 YSLEER. V was shortened by 5 bases and J by 3 bases, with 10 bases between the two germline ends. The chain's CDR3 is CASSADSHTEAFF. CDR3 DNA sequence: TGCGCCAGCAGCGCGGACAGTCACACTGAAGCTTTCTTT.

V gene TRBV19 combines with J gene TRBJ1-4; D is unresolved. The CDR3 is 15 amino acids. Trimming left V 2 bases short and J 6 bases short, with 13 bases between. In germline, CDR1 is LNHDA, CDR2 SQIVND (reference sequence). The CDR3 protein is CASSISQIVDEKLFF. CDR3 sequence (DNA): TGTGCCAGTAGTATATCTCAGATTGTCGATGAAAAACTGTTTTTT.

V is TRBV29-1 and J is TRBJ1-5; TRBD1 matches at 8 bases. CDR1 is SQVTM, CDR2 ANQGSEA, per germline. The ends lost 4 bases at V and 4 bases at J; junction bases unmatched: 0. CDR3 length: 12 residues. The CDR3 nucleotides are TGCAGCGTTGGACAGGGGAATCAGCCCCAGCATTTT. Amino acid sequence: CSVGQGNQPQHF.

The chain has TRBV10-2 and TRBJ2-1; D may be TRBD2 (5 bases). Germline V gene lookup returns CDR1 WSHSY and CDR2 SAAADI. Trimming shortened V by 3 bases and J by 3 bases, and 12 bases separated the two germline ends. The CDR3 sequence is 15 residues long. The CDR3 loop is CASSDGAALYNEQFF. Written as DNA, the CDR3 is TGCGCCAGCAGTGACGGAGCGGCACTCTACAATGAGCAGTTCTTC.

This clone has a single count. The chain employs TRBV30 and TRBJ1-2; 7 nucleotides match TRBD1. After removal of 5 bases from V and 5 bases from J, the junction contained 14 bases not matched to a gene. The CDR3 length is 15 residues. Germline CDR1 and CDR2: GTSNPN and SVGIG (reference sequence). The CDR3 sequence is CAWASEGARLYGYTF. The CDR3 nucleotides read TGTGCCTGGGCAAGTGAGGGGGCTAGATTATATGGCTACACCTTC.

This clone appeared a few times. The V gene is TRBV7-6, the J gene TRBJ1-6; TRBD1 matches 7 bases. Germline assignment: CDR1 SGHVS and CDR2 FNYEAQ. Trimming cost V 3 bases and J 7 bases; bases outside gene matches: 15. The CDR3 has 18 amino acids. CDR3 DNA sequence: TGTGCCAGCAGCTTGCAGGGCAGGGGGGCCTCAATCAATTCACCCCTCCACTTT. Translating it yields CASSLQGRGASINSPLHF.

The genes are TRBV9 and TRBJ1-1, with no clear D. Germline CDR1 SGDLS, CDR2 YYNGEE. The ends were cut back, 0 bases at V and 6 bases at J, with 9 bases in the middle. The length of the CDR3 is 13 residues. CDR3 residues: CASSVGWGAEAFF. CDR3 coding DNA: TGTGCCAGCAGCGTAGGTTGGGGAGCTGAAGCTTTCTTT. Full variable domain (rest looked up from reference TRBV9 and TRBJ1-1): DSGVTQTPKHLITATGQRVTLRCSPRSGDLSVYWYQQSLDQGLQFLIQYYNGEERAKGNILERFSAQQFPDLHSELNLSSLELGDSALYFCASSVGWGAEAFFGQGTRLTVV.

V gene TRBV7-2 combines with J gene TRBJ1-2; D is possibly TRBD1 (6 bases). The CDR3 is 11 amino acids. V gave up 7 bases and J gave up 8 bases, with 11 bases separating them. Germline CDR1 is SGHTA and CDR2 is FQGNSA. The CDR3 coding sequence is TGTGCCAGCACCCTGGGGGCCGGCTACACCTTC. Translating gives CASTLGAGYTF.

The chain employs TRBV6-5 and TRBJ2-3; D gene unclear. The V and J ends lost 0 bases and 6 bases respectively, with 7 bases between them. In germline, CDR1 is MNHEY, CDR2 SVGAGI. This CDR3 has 13 amino acids. As DNA, the CDR3 is TGTGCCAGCAGTTACTCGATTGAGGATACGCAGTATTTT. Its translation is CASSYSIEDTQYF.

A single count supports this clone. The CDR3 loop reads CSAYRGYGYTF. The CDR3 bases are TGCAGTGCTTACAGGGGCTATGGCTACACCTTC. The chain recombines TRBV20-1 with TRBJ1-2; 7 bases fit TRBD1. Trimming removed 5 bases from V and 4 bases from J; junction bases left unmatched: 1. Per germline, CDR1 DFQATT and CDR2 SNEGSKA (reference sequence). The CDR3 sequence is 11 residues long.

V gene TRBV4-1 combines with J gene TRBJ2-7; 10 bases agree with TRBD1. Germline trimming cut 0 bases from V and 4 bases from J; bases unmatched to any gene: 6. Germline lookup yields CDR1 MGHRA and CDR2 YSYEKL. The CDR3 totals 16 residues. The DNA for the CDR3 is TGCGCCAGCAGCCAAGAGACAGGGGGCCCCCTTTACGAGCAGTACTTC. As protein: CASSQETGGPLYEQYF.

The V call is TRBV5-1, the J call TRBJ1-5, with D possibly being TRBD1 (5 bases). Trimming pared 4 bases from V and 4 bases from J, leaving 18 bases between. This CDR3 has 16 amino acids. Per the germline V gene, CDR1 is SGHRS and CDR2 is YFSETQ. CDR3 in DNA: TGCGCCAGCAGCCCGACAGCCAGGACCCAAAATCAGCCCCAGCATTTT. It yields the protein CASSPTARTQNQPQHF.

The V call is TRBV6-5, the J call TRBJ1-2, with 9 bases aligning to TRBD1. The CDR3 runs 15 residues. The germline V gene encodes CDR1 MNHEY and CDR2 SVGAGI. The V segment lost 5 bases and the J segment 4 bases; nucleotides outside the gene matches: 8. The CDR3 loop is CASSPPGQGLYGYTF. DNA for the CDR3: TGTGCCAGCAGTCCACCGGGACAGGGTCTCTATGGCTACACCTTC.

This chain joins TRBV29-1 and TRBJ2-3; maybe TRBD2 (6 bases). Germline CDR1 and CDR2: SQVTM and ANQGSEA. The CDR3 length is 13 residues. This CDR3 reads CSSAAGHTDTQYF. The CDR3 bases are TGCAGTTCGGCGGCGGGGCACACAGATACGCAGTATTTT.